The 7 T cell receptor beta chains below were found in one sample sequenced in a study of T-cell reconstitution after alpha-beta-depleted transplantation in children. Unique molecular identifiers were incorporated when the TCRbeta library was constructed. TCRdb independently ran MiXCR on the PCR reads; one entry per CDR3 protein. The sample lists roughly 280,000 distinct CDR3 sequences, around 10% seen once, with 23% in the top ten. The sequencing used peripheral blood, collected 180 days after TCRalphabeta/CD19-depleted stem cell transplant. The receptors here all came from a male patient between 2 and 10 years old who had a stem cell transplant for chronic granulomatous disease, so the T cells may come from the graft donor.

This clonotype has ten or more counts. This sequence joins TRBV20-1 and TRBJ2-1; 8 bases agree with TRBD2. The germline V gene encodes CDR1 DFQATT and CDR2 SNEGSKA (reference sequence). J was trimmed by 8 bases and V by 0 bases; bases with no gene match: 9. This CDR3 spans 15 amino acids. The CDR3 is CSAREPGLVDHEQFF. In DNA form, the CDR3 reads TGCAGTGCTAGAGAGCCGGGACTAGTCGACCATGAGCAGTTCTTC.

This clonotype came up many times. The chain couples TRBV7-2 to TRBJ2-5, with D tentatively TRBD1 (5 bases). V lost 5 bases and J lost 2, with 18 bases in between. Germline V gene sequence: CDR1 SGHTA, CDR2 FQGNSA. This CDR3 is built from 16 residues. The CDR3 protein is CASSKTTTVSQETQYF. The CDR3 nucleotides are TGTGCCAGCAGCAAAACGACGACAGTGAGTCAAGAGACCCAGTACTTC.

This clonotype was seen many times. This rearrangement joins TRBV29-1 to TRBJ2-3; 9 bases agree with TRBD2. This CDR3 is 14 amino acids long. The germline gives CDR1 SQVTM, CDR2 ANQGSEA. V was clipped by 4 bases and J by 2 bases; unmatched bases: 4. In DNA, the CDR3 is TGCAGCGTTGTGGCGGGGGGGAACACAGATACGCAGTATTTT. Residues: CSVVAGGNTDTQYF.

This clonotype was observed many times. The chain is built from TRBV20-1 and TRBJ2-5, with D perhaps being TRBD1 or TRBD2 (5 bases each). The germline V and J ends were trimmed by 1 base and 1 base, with 10 bases remaining between them. The CDR3 loop spans 14 amino acids. CDR1 is DFQATT and CDR2 is SNEGSKA in the germline V gene (reference sequence). The CDR3 nucleotides are TGCAGTGCTAGAGTGGGGCTAGCCCAAGAGACCCAGTACTTC. This translates into CSARVGLAQETQYF.

The rearrangement joins TRBV23-1 to TRBJ2-1; the match to TRBD1 covers 9 bases. TRBV23-1 is classed as an ORF, of uncertain function. CDR3 size: 16 residues. V lost 3 bases to trimming and J lost 5 bases; unmatched junction nucleotides: 8. The CDR3 protein is CASSHSGQGRNNEQFF. DNA of the CDR3: TGCGCCAGCAGTCACTCCGGACAGGGGCGCAACAATGAGCAGTTCTTC.

This clonotype came up many times. The chain links TRBV20-1 to TRBJ2-7; the match to TRBD2 covers 9 bases. The CDR3 loop spans 14 amino acids. The germline CDR1 and CDR2 sequences are DFQATT and SNEGSKA (reference sequence). Trimming cost V 3 bases and J 1 base; bases outside gene matches: 4. As DNA, the CDR3 is TGCAGTGCTAGTAGCGGGGGCCCGTCCTACGAGCAGTACTTC. This sequence encodes CSASSGGPSYEQYF.

Many counts were recorded for this clonotype. The chain links TRBV29-1 to TRBJ2-2, with a weak D call TRBD2 (5 bases). The CDR3 consists of 12 residues. The germline V gene encodes CDR1 SQVTM and CDR2 ANQGSEA. The V and J ends lost 6 bases and 1 base respectively, with 6 bases between them. This chain's CDR3 is CSVAGNTGELFF. The CDR3 nucleotides read TGCAGCGTCGCGGGGAACACCGGGGAGCTGTTTTTT.